The clone carrying this T cell receptor (beta chain) was seen ten or more times. The antigen remains unidentified. The entry originates in a study of CD8 T cells in ankylosing spondylitis. General study points: Significant enrichment of disease-linked clones was reportedly seen in matched ankylosing spondylitis synovial fluid.

TCRdb reprocessed the 5' RACE reads with MiXCR, giving one entry per CDR3 protein. This table holds around 130,000 distinct CDR3 sequences, 6.5% to 9% found once. V lost 5 bases, J lost 4 bases, and 19 bases lay in between. This CDR3 is 16 amino acids long. Germline lookup yields CDR1 SEHNR and CDR2 FQNEAQ (reference sequence). This chain uses TRBV7-9 with TRBJ2-3; perhaps TRBD1 as D (11 bases). The sequenced sample consisted of blood, either unsorted or a sorted T cell fraction (not recorded which). This TCR came from a male donor with ankylosing spondylitis or in good health (not recorded which). The CDR3 bases are TGTGCCAGCAGCCCTAGCGGGGGACAGGGGGCAGATACGCAGTATTTT. It translates to CASSPSGGQGADTQYF.